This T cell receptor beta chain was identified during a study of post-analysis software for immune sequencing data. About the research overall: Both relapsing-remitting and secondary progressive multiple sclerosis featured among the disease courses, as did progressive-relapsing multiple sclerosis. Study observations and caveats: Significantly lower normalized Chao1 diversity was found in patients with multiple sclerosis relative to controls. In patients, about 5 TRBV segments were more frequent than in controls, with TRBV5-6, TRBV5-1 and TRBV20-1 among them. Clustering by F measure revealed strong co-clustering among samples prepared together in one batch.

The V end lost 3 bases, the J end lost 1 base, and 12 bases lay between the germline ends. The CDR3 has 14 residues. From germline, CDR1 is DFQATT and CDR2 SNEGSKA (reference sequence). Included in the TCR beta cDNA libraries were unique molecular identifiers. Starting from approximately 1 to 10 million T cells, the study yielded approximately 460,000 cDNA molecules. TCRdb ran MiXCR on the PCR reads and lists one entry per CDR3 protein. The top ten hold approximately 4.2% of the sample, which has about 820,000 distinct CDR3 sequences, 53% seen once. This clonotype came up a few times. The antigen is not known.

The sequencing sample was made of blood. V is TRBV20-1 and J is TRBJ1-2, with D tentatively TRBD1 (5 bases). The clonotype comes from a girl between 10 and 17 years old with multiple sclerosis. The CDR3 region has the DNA TGCAGTGCTAGGAGGCAGGGAGTTAACTATGGCTACACCTTC. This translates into CSARRQGVNYGYTF.